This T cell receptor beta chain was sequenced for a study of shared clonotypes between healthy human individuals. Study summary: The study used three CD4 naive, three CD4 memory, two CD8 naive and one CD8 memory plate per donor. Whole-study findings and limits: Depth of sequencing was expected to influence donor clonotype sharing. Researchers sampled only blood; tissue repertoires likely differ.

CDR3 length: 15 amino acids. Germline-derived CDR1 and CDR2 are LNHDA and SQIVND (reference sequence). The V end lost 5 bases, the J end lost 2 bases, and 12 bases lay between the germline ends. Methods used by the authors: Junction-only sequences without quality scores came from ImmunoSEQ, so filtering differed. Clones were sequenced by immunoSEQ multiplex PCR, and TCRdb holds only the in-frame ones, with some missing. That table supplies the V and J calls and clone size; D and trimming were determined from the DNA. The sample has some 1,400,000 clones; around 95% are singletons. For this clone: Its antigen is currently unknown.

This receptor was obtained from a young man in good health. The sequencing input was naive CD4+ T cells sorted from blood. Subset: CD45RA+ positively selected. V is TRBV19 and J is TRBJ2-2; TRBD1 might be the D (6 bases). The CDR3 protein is CASSSPGHNTGELFF. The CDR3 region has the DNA TGTGCCAGTAGTTCACCGGGACATAACACCGGGGAGCTGTTTTTT. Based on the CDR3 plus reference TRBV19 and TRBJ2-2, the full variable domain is DGGITQSPKYLFRKEGQNVTLSCEQNLNHDAMYWYRQDPGQGLRLIYYSQIVNDFQKGDIAEGYSVSREKKESFPLTVTSAQKNPTAFYLCASSSPGHNTGELFFGEGSRLTVL.